This TCR beta chain was profiled in a study of blood T cell repertoires in COVID-19. The V end was cut by 3 bases, the J end by 3 bases, with 11 bases between. Germline CDR1 is MNHEY and CDR2 is SMNVEV (reference sequence). The CDR3 runs to 14 residues. Repertoires were generated with immunoSEQ multiplex PCR, while TCRdb's copy carries only in-frame clones and drops some. The repertoire has 320,000 or so clones, about 90% of them found once; the top ten carry 5% to 6%. The sample comprised PBMCs or T cells enriched from blood (not recorded which). The J gene is TRBJ1-2, the V gene TRBV27; no clear D. The receptor's source is a man aged 30 to 45 who had recovered from COVID-19. In DNA form, the CDR3 reads TGTGCCAGCAGTTTTCTCCGGGAACACTATGGCTACACCTTC. Residues: CASSFLREHYGYTF.